These 10 T cell receptor beta chains were all obtained from the same sample, sequenced in a study of blood T cell repertoires in COVID-19. Using immunoSEQ multiplex PCR, the repertoire was profiled, and TCRdb retains in-frame clones only, with some absent. This table holds 250,000 to 400,000 clones, about nine tenths found once. Sequenced sample: peripheral blood. These receptors were collected from a woman in her twenties or thirties with COVID-19, enrolled during active disease.

Only a few counts were recorded for this clone. The gene calls are TRBV27 and TRBJ1-2; D is undetermined. The CDR3 sequence is 13 residues long. Looked up from germline, CDR1 is MNHEY and CDR2 is SMNVEV (reference sequence). With 4 bases removed from V and 2 bases from J, the gap between germline ends came to 8 bases. The CDR3 reads CASSWARNYGYTF. In DNA form, the CDR3 reads TGTGCCAGCAGTTGGGCCAGAAACTATGGCTACACCTTC.

This clone showed up just a few times. The chain links TRBV12-3 or TRBV12-4 to TRBJ1-4; D uncertain. The CDR3 is 11 residues long. With 5 bases removed from V and 10 bases from J, the gap between germline ends came to 8 bases. CDR3: CASSPRGKLFF. The DNA for the CDR3 is TGTGCCAGCAGTCCCCGCGGAAAACTGTTTTTT.

The V gene is TRBV27, the J gene TRBJ1-1, with D perhaps matching TRBD1 (6 bases). The CDR3 loop spans 13 amino acids. Germline CDR1 and CDR2: MNHEY and SMNVEV (reference sequence). The V and J ends lost 3 bases and 7 bases respectively, with 12 bases between them. The CDR3: CASSLGRGYEAFF. The CDR3 DNA sequence: TGTGCCAGCAGTTTGGGAAGGGGGTATGAAGCTTTCTTT.

This clone has just a few counts. Written as DNA, the CDR3 is TGTGCCAGCAGACAACTTACGAGGGAGCAGTACGTC. As protein: CASRQLTREQYV. The chain carries TRBV7-9 and TRBJ2-7; D gene uncertain. The CDR3 loop spans 12 amino acids. From germline, CDR1 is SEHNR and CDR2 FQNEAQ (reference sequence). V was trimmed by 6 bases and J by 7 bases, leaving 13 bases between them.

The chain links TRBV6-5 to TRBJ2-3; 9 nucleotides agree with TRBD1. Germline assignment: CDR1 MNHEY and CDR2 SVGAGI. The CDR3 runs to 13 residues. V was clipped by 8 bases and J by 3 bases; unmatched bases: 3. The CDR3 bases are TGTGCCAGCGGGACAGGGCCAACAGATACGCAGTATTTT. Amino acid sequence: CASGTGPTDTQYF.

This clone has just one count. This chain connects TRBV5-1 to TRBJ1-1; D might be TRBD1 (5 bases). Trimming took 0 bases from V and 12 from J, leaving 21 bases between them. There are 15 residues in the CDR3. From germline, CDR1 is SGHRS and CDR2 YFSETQ. The CDR3 is CASSLDVTDQFSTFF. CDR3 in DNA: TGCGCCAGCAGCTTGGATGTGACAGACCAATTTTCCACTTTCTTT. The whole variable domain, filled in from reference TRBV5-1 and TRBJ1-1, reads KAGVTQTPRYLIKTRGQQVTLSCSPISGHRSVSWYQQTPGQGLQFLFEYFSETQRNKGNFPGRFSGRQFSNSRSEMNVSTLELGDSALYLCASSLDVTDQFSTFFGQGTRLTVV.

The rearrangement links TRBV7-2 to TRBJ1-1; no clear D gene. Trimming left V 4 bases short and J 3 bases short, with 18 bases between. The CDR3 sequence is 16 residues long. The germline CDR1 and CDR2 sequences are SGHTA and FQGNSA. The CDR3 sequence: CASSSGGELGYTEAFF. CDR3 in DNA: TGTGCCAGCAGCTCAGGCGGGGAGCTGGGATACACTGAAGCTTTCTTT.

CDR3 loop: CASSQATSNQPQHF. Written as DNA, the CDR3 is TGTGCCAGCAGCCAAGCTACCTCGAATCAGCCCCAGCATTTT. V usage is TRBV3-1 (or the pseudogene TRBV3-2) and J usage is TRBJ1-5; D is ambiguous. CDR1 LGHDT and CDR2 YNNKEL come from the germline V gene (reference sequence). Trimming shortened V by 1 base and J by 4 bases, and 8 bases separated the two germline ends. The CDR3 extends over 14 amino acids.

This clone was detected only a few times. The chain uses TRBV10-2 and TRBJ2-1; 11 bases line up with TRBD2. The ends lost 7 bases at V and 7 bases at J; junction bases unmatched: 12. This CDR3 spans 16 amino acids. CDR1 is WSHSY, CDR2 SAAADI, per germline. CDR3 protein: CASIASLSGGANEQFF. CDR3 sequence (DNA): TGCGCCAGCATCGCGAGTCTTAGCGGGGGGGCGAATGAGCAGTTCTTC.

The genes are TRBV6-4 and TRBJ2-3; D may be TRBD2 (6 bases). Germline V gives CDR1 MRHNA, CDR2 SNTAGT. The CDR3 has 15 residues. Trimming pared 0 bases from V and 9 bases from J, leaving 16 bases between. This CDR3 reads CASSDSSDGGATQYF. CDR3 coding DNA: TGTGCCAGCAGTGACTCTAGCGACGGGGGAGCAACGCAGTATTTT.